These 2 T cell receptor beta chains share one sample of origin, sequenced in a study of blood T cells in healthy people across ages. A second roughly 6 to 11 cycle PCR used barcoded and J-beta primers. TCRdb re-called the 5' RACE reads with MiXCR, one entry per CDR3 protein. The sample yields about 670,000 distinct CDR3 sequences, 40% to 50% seen once. Sequenced sample: blood. These TCRs come from an elderly man in good health.

As concerns this clonotype: It is unclear where the CDR3 begins or ends on the DNA, so no DNA is shown, and the CDR3 is as TCRdb lists it. This rearrangement joins TRBV29-1 to TRBJ2-1; the table's D call, TRBD2, has no DNA check behind it. Inclusive of both ends, the CDR3 amounts to 13 amino acids. From germline, CDR1 is SQVTM and CDR2 ANQGSEA. The CDR3 sequence: CSVGRGALDERYF.

The V gene is TRBV27, the J gene TRBJ2-1, with D possibly being TRBD2 (6 bases). V was shortened by 3 bases and J by 5 bases, with 17 bases between the two germline ends. The length of the CDR3 is 16 residues. Germline V lookup: CDR1 MNHEY, CDR2 SMNVEV (reference sequence). The CDR3 DNA follows: TGTGCCAGCAGTTTGGCACCTAACCGGGGGAACAATGAGCAGTTCTTC. Translated, it gives CASSLAPNRGNNEQFF.